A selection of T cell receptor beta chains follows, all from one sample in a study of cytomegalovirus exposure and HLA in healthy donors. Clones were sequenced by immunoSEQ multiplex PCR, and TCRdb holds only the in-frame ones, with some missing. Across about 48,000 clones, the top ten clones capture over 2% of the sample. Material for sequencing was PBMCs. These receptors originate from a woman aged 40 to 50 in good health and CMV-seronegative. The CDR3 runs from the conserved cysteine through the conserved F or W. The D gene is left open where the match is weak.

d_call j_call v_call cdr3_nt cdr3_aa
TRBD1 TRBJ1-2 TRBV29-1 TGCAGCGTCGAATCCGGGACAGGGACTTACAGGAACTATGGCTACACCTTC CSVESGTGTYRNYGYTF
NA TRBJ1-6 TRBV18 TGTGCCAGCTCTAAGGCCGACGGGTATAATTCACCCCTCCACTTT CASSKADGYNSPLHF
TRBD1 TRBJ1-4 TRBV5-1 TGCGCCAGCAGCTTAATTCAGGGACAGGAGTATGAAAAACTGTTTTTT CASSLIQGQEYEKLFF
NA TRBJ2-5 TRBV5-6 TGTGCCAGCAGCTCGCGGGGCAGCGAACAAGAGACCCAGTACTTC CASSSRGSEQETQYF
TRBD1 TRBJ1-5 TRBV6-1 TGTGCCAGCAGGCCCGGGACAGTTAATCAGCCCCAGCATTTT CASRPGTVNQPQHF
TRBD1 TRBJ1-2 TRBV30 TGTGCCTGGAGGACAGGGGGCGGCTACACCTTC CAWRTGGGYTF
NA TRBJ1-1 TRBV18 TGTGCCAGCTCACCATCCCCAGACACTGAAGCTTTCTTT CASSPSPDTEAFF
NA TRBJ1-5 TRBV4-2 TGTGCCAGCTCCCGGGGGGGGAATCAGCCCCAGCATTTT CASSRGGNQPQHF
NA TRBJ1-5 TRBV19 TGTGCCAGTAGAATGGGGGGGGCAGGTCAGCCCCAGCATTTT CASRMGGAGQPQHF
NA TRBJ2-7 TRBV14 TGTGCCAGCAGCCAATTCCAAGTAACGGGCTCCTACGAGCAGTACTTC CASSQFQVTGSYEQYF
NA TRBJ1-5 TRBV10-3 TGTGCCATCAGTGAGTCTCTGCAGCCCCAGCATTTT CAISESLQPQHF
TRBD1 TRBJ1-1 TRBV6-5 TGTGCCAGCTCCCCCGGGACAGGGTGGGCTGAAGCTTTCTTT CASSPGTGWAEAFF
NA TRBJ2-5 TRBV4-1 TGCGCCAGCAGCCAAGTAGCTAAGGGAGGGACCCAGTACTTC CASSQVAKGGTQYF
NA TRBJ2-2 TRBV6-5 TGTGCCAGCAGTCCCCCGGGATTCAACACCGGGGAGCTGTTTTTT CASSPPGFNTGELFF
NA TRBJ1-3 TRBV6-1 TGTGCCAGCAGGGTTAGTTCCGGAAACACCATATATTTT CASRVSSGNTIYF
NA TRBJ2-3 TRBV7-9 TGTGCCAGCAGCTTAGGGGCTAGGGGGGATACGCAGTATTTT CASSLGARGDTQYF
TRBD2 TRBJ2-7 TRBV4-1 TGCGCCAGCAGCCAGGGACTAGCGGGAGGCCCTCGGGTCTACGAGCAGTACTTC CASSQGLAGGPRVYEQYF